Below, 13 T cell receptor beta chains from the same sample are listed, as sequenced in a study of PD-1 blockade in classical Hodgkin lymphoma. After autologous stem cell transplantation all patients relapsed, and prior brentuximab vedotin exposure differed between cohorts. Method: immunoSEQ multiplex PCR; TCRdb's copy keeps in-frame clones and lacks some. The table includes about 75,000 clones, more than 85% detected once. The specimen comprised peripheral blood mononuclear cells (PBMCs), sampled at baseline. These receptors originate from a human donor with classical Hodgkin lymphoma.

The rearrangement uses TRBV15 and TRBJ2-3, with a weak D call TRBD2 (7 bases). This CDR3 spans 14 amino acids. Germline CDR1 is LNHNV and CDR2 is YYDKDF (reference sequence). The V end lost 5 bases, the J end lost 2 bases, and 11 bases lay between the germline ends. CDR3 protein: CATSPGGPTDTQYF. CDR3 in DNA: TGTGCCACCAGCCCCGGGGGGCCCACAGATACGCAGTATTTT.

The chain's CDR3 is CAWEGGTEAFF. The CDR3 coding sequence is TGTGCCTGGGAGGGGGGCACTGAAGCTTTCTTT. This rearrangement joins TRBV30 to TRBJ1-1, with a tentative D call TRBD1 (6 bases). V was cut by 5 bases and J by 4 bases, with 8 bases left in between. Per the germline V gene, CDR1 is GTSNPN and CDR2 is SVGIG (reference sequence). CDR3 length: 11 amino acids.

J is TRBJ1-5 and V is TRBV6-1; D may be TRBD1 (5 bases). CDR1 and CDR2 (germline): MNHNS, SASEGT. V dropped 5 bases and J dropped 6 bases, with 17 bases sitting between them. The CDR3 contains 15 residues. The CDR3 reads CASSSRDLRLQPQHF. CDR3 DNA: TGTGCCAGCAGTTCCAGGGATTTAAGGCTTCAGCCCCAGCATTTT.

The V gene is TRBV2, the J gene TRBJ1-6, with TRBD1 matching 7 bases. The CDR3 is 15 residues long. The ends lost 5 bases at V and 9 bases at J; junction bases unmatched: 10. Germline assignment: CDR1 SNHLY and CDR2 FYNNEI. CDR3 sequence reads: CASSFGEGASSPLHF. The CDR3 nucleotides are TGTGCCAGCAGTTTCGGGGAGGGGGCTAGTTCACCCCTCCACTTT.

The J gene is TRBJ1-5, the V gene TRBV18; TRBD1 agrees at 10 bases. V lost 3 bases and J lost 2; bases outside the gene matches: 1. CDR1 and CDR2 from the germline V gene are KGHSH and LQKENI. This CDR3 contains 15 residues. CDR3 loop: CASSPGTGGNQPQHF. CDR3 DNA sequence: TGTGCCAGCTCACCCGGGACAGGGGGCAATCAGCCCCAGCATTTT.

The V call is TRBV27, the J call TRBJ2-7, with a possible D match to TRBD2 (6 bases). Trimming took 5 bases from V and 0 from J, leaving 14 bases between them. Germline V gene data show CDR1 as MNHEY and CDR2 as SMNVEV (reference sequence). The CDR3 totals 15 residues. The CDR3 sequence is CASSPERTTSYEQYF. CDR3 in DNA: TGTGCCAGCAGTCCGGAGCGGACTACCTCCTACGAGCAGTACTTC.

V and J are TRBV4-1 and TRBJ1-5; D is undetermined. Per germline, CDR1 MGHRA and CDR2 YSYEKL. The CDR3 has 14 amino acids. Trimming took 2 bases from V and 4 from J, leaving 9 bases between them. Written as DNA, the CDR3 is TGCGCCAGCAGCCAACCTCCGCAGAATCAGCCCCAGCATTTT. Its translation: CASSQPPQNQPQHF.

This chain links TRBV6-4 with TRBJ2-1; D is perhaps TRBD2 (6 bases). CDR3 size: 16 residues. V was pared by 4 bases and J by 0 bases, with 13 bases between. Looked up from germline, CDR1 is MRHNA and CDR2 is SNTAGT. The CDR3 DNA follows: TGTGCCAGCAGTGTCATAGCGGCCAACTCCTACAATGAGCAGTTCTTC. Translated, it gives CASSVIAANSYNEQFF.

The chain recombines TRBV28 with TRBJ1-5; D call uncertain. The V end was cut by 6 bases, the J end by 1 base, with 4 bases between. Germline V gene data show CDR1 as MDHEN and CDR2 as SYDVKM. CDR3 length: 12 residues. The CDR3 region is CASSESNQPQHF. Written as DNA, the CDR3 is TGTGCCAGCAGCGAGAGCAATCAGCCCCAGCATTTT.

This clone was seen just once. V gene TRBV7-9 combines with J gene TRBJ2-3; 8 bases match TRBD1. V lost 5 bases to trimming and J lost 0 bases; unmatched junction nucleotides: 4. Germline-derived CDR1 and CDR2 are SEHNR and FQNEAQ (reference sequence). This CDR3 contains 15 residues. The CDR3 nucleotides are TGTGCCAGCAGCCGACAGGGGATAAGCACAGATACGCAGTATTTT. Residues: CASSRQGISTDTQYF.

The chain has TRBV5-1 and TRBJ2-1; D gene uncertain. This CDR3 region has 12 residues. Germline V lookup: CDR1 SGHRS, CDR2 YFSETQ. Trimming shortened V by 1 base and J by 6 bases, and 5 bases separated the two germline ends. The CDR3 nucleotides are TGCGCCAGCAGCTTGAACAGCAATGAGCAGTTCTTC. Its translation: CASSLNSNEQFF.

The chain links TRBV28 to TRBJ1-5; TRBD1 agrees at 11 bases. The CDR3 runs to 19 residues. The germline V gene has CDR1 MDHEN and CDR2 SYDVKM. V was clipped by 6 bases and J by 7 bases; unmatched bases: 20. CDR3 in amino acids: CASSYSWRMDRGRGQPQHF. CDR3 sequence (DNA): TGTGCCAGCAGCTATAGTTGGAGGATGGACAGGGGGCGCGGGCAGCCCCAGCATTTT.

The chain carries TRBV13 and TRBJ2-7, with TRBD2 identical over 9 bases. Per the germline V gene, CDR1 is PRHDT and CDR2 is FYEKMQ (reference sequence). This CDR3 has 14 residues. With V trimmed by 5 bases and J by 3 bases, 5 bases remained unmatched. DNA for the CDR3: TGTGCCAGCAGCCGAGGGCGGGAGGGCTACGAGCAGTACTTC. Its translation is CASSRGREGYEQYF.